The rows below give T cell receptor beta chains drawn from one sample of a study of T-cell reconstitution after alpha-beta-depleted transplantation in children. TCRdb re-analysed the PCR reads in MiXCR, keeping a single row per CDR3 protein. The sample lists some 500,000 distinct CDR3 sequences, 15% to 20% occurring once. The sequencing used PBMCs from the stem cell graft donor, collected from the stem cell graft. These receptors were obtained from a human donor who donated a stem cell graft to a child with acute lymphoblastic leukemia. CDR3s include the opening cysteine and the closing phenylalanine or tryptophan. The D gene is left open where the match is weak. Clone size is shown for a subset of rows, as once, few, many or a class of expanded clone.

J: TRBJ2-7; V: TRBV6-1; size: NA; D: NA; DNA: TGTGCCAGCAGGACCGGGGCCTACAGCTTCTACGAGCAGTACTTC; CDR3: CASRTGAYSFYEQYF
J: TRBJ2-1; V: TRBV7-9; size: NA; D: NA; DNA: TGTGCCAGCAGCTTAGTTCGGGCAGTTGGGCCCTACAATGAGCAGTTCTTC; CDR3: CASSLVRAVGPYNEQFF
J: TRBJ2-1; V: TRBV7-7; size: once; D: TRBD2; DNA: TGTGCCAGCAGCTTAGAAGGGGAGGGAAATGAGCAGTTCTTC; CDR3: CASSLEGEGNEQFF
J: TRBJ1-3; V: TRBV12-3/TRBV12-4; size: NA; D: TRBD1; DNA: TGTGCCAGCAGTTCAGGGGGCTCTGGAAACACCATATATTTT; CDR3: CASSSGGSGNTIYF
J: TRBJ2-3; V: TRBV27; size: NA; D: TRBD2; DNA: TGTGCCAGCAGTGTACCTAGCGGGAGGGATTCGGATACGCAGTATTTT; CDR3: CASSVPSGRDSDTQYF
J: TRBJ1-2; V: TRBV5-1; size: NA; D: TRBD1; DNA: TGCGCCAGCAGCCACACAGGGGGCGATGGCTACACCTTC; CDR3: CASSHTGGDGYTF
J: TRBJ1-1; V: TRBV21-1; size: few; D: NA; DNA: TGTGCCAGCAGCAAAGAGCGGACAGGGGGCGCGGGGAACACTGAAGCTTTCTTT; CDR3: CASSKERTGGAGNTEAFF
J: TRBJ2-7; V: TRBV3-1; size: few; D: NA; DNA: TGTGCCAGCAGCCCAACTAGTACTTACTACGAGCAGTACTTC; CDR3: CASSPTSTYYEQYF
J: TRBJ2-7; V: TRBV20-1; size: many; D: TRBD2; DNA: TGCAGTGCGCACACTAGCGAGCCTTACGAGCAGTACTTC; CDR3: CSAHTSEPYEQYF
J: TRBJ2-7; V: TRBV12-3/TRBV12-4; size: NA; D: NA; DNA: TGTGCCAGCTGCCTGAAAGGACCGGGCCAATACGAGCAGTACTTC; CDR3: CASCLKGPGQYEQYF
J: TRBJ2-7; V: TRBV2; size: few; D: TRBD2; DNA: TGTGCCAGCAGGGATGGACTAGCGGGAGGCTACGAGCAGTACTTC; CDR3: CASRDGLAGGYEQYF
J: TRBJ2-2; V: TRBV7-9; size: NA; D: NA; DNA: TGTGCCAGCAGCGCCCGTTGGACCGGGGAGCTGTTTTTT; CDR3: CASSARWTGELFF
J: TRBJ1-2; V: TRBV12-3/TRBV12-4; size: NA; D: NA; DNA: TGTGCCAGCAGTTTAACTCCCCGGGGAGGGTCTGGCTACACCTTC; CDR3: CASSLTPRGGSGYTF
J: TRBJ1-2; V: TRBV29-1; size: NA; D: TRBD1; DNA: TGCAGCGCGCCCGGGACAGGGGACTATGGCTACACCTTC; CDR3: CSAPGTGDYGYTF
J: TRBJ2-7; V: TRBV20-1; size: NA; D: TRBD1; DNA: TGCAGTGCTAGAGTTAATAACAGGGGGCGCGTCGAGCAGTACTTC; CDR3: CSARVNNRGRVEQYF
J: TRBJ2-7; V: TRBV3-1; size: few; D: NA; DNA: TGTGCCAGCAGCCAAGACTGGGTGTCCTACGAGCAGTACTTC; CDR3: CASSQDWVSYEQYF
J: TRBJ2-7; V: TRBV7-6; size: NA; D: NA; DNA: TGTGCCAGCAGCATGCTGGAGGGGGGGGTGACCTACGAGCAGTACTTC; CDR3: CASSMLEGGVTYEQYF
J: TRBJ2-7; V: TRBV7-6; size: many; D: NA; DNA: TGTGCCAGCAGCCACTCGGGGCTTACATACGAGCAGTACTTC; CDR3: CASSHSGLTYEQYF